These T cell receptor beta chains were read from a single sample in a study of Tregs in tolerant kidney transplant recipients. Method: immunoSEQ multiplex PCR; TCRdb's copy keeps in-frame clones and lacks some. The table lists some 50,000 clones, approximately 90% of them singletons, with 15% to 19% in the top ten. The sequencing here drew on CD8+ T cells from blood (PBMCs), taken 12 months after the transplant. All receptors derive from a human patient who received a combined kidney and bone marrow transplant. Some T cells may be transferred from the graft donor. CDR3s include the opening cysteine and the closing phenylalanine or tryptophan. A D gene is named only where the DNA matches it firmly. Clone size is given for some rows only: seen once, a few or many times, or a class if the clone is expanded.

v_call	j_call	d_call	clone_size	cdr3_aa	cdr3_nt
TRBV4-1	TRBJ1-5	-	once	CASSQASTGIEVNQPQHF	TGCGCCAGCAGCCAAGCCTCAACAGGGATTGAAGTTAATCAGCCCCAGCATTTT
TRBV2	TRBJ1-2	TRBD1	-	CASSYSMTGEYYGYTF	TGTGCCAGCAGTTACTCGATGACAGGGGAATACTATGGCTACACCTTC
TRBV9	TRBJ1-1	-	-	CASSVSGLNTEAFF	TGTGCCAGCAGCGTATCAGGGCTGAACACTGAAGCTTTCTTT
TRBV15	TRBJ1-3	-	-	CATSRKNREPGNTIYF	TGTGCCACCAGCAGGAAAAACAGGGAACCTGGAAACACCATATATTTT
TRBV4-3	TRBJ2-3	TRBD1	-	CASSQERQGTDTQYF	TGCGCCAGCAGCCAAGAACGACAGGGAACAGATACGCAGTATTTT
TRBV4-3	TRBJ2-1	-	few	CASSQELRSSYNEQFF	TGCGCCAGCAGCCAAGAGTTGCGGAGCTCCTACAATGAGCAGTTCTTC
TRBV7-6	TRBJ2-5	TRBD1	-	CASSSWGQGMETQYF	TGTGCCAGCAGCTCCTGGGGACAGGGGATGGAGACCCAGTACTTC
TRBV19	TRBJ1-1	-	-	CASRFGALAEAFF	TGTGCCAGTAGATTTGGGGCATTGGCTGAAGCTTTCTTT
TRBV9	TRBJ2-7	TRBD2	-	CASTSGTSGHEQYF	TGTGCCAGCACCTCCGGGACTAGCGGGCACGAGCAGTACTTC
TRBV10-3	TRBJ2-2	TRBD2	few	CAISVREGTGELFF	TGTGCCATCAGTGTAAGGGAGGGCACCGGGGAGCTGTTTTTT
TRBV6-5	TRBJ1-1	-	-	CASSPTPYYEAFF	TGTGCCAGCAGTCCGACCCCTTACTATGAAGCTTTCTTT
TRBV6-1	TRBJ1-1	-	once	CASSEDRATEAFF	TGTGCCAGCAGTGAAGACAGGGCCACTGAAGCTTTCTTT
TRBV7-2	TRBJ2-5	-	-	CASSIPRTWRGLQETQYF	TGTGCCAGCAGCATACCCCGGACCTGGCGGGGGCTTCAAGAGACCCAGTACTTC
TRBV7-3	TRBJ2-1	TRBD2	-	CASSSSGDSYNEQFF	TGTGCCAGCAGCTCGAGCGGGGATTCCTACAATGAGCAGTTCTTC
TRBV5-6	TRBJ2-3	TRBD1	few	CASSLGQGAYTDTQYF	TGTGCCAGCAGCTTAGGGCAGGGGGCTTACACAGATACGCAGTATTTT
TRBV11-2	TRBJ2-2	-	-	CASSHNTGELFF	TGTGCCAGCAGCCATAACACCGGGGAGCTGTTTTTT
TRBV7-9	TRBJ2-5	TRBD1	-	CASSLVDRGQETQYF	TGTGCCAGCAGCTTAGTGGACAGGGGGCAAGAGACCCAGTACTTC
TRBV21-1	TRBJ2-3	-	few	CASSKERRSGRASSTDTQYF	TGTGCCAGCAGCAAAGAGAGGAGGAGCGGGAGGGCCTCAAGCACAGATACGCAGTATTTT
TRBV7-9	TRBJ2-5	-	-	CASSLRGSPETQYF	TGTGCCAGCAGCCTACGCGGAAGTCCAGAGACCCAGTACTTC
TRBV7-6	TRBJ1-5	TRBD1	-	CASSLGTGVNQPQHF	TGTGCCAGCAGCTTAGGTACAGGGGTTAATCAGCCCCAGCATTTT
TRBV7-2	TRBJ2-7	TRBD1	-	CASSLEFGTGKVHEQYF	TGTGCCAGCAGCTTAGAGTTCGGGACAGGGAAGGTACACGAGCAGTACTTC
TRBV5-6	TRBJ2-3	-	-	CASSPINSGTDTQYF	TGTGCCAGCAGCCCGATAAATTCAGGCACAGATACGCAGTATTTT
TRBV21-1	TRBJ2-7	-	-	CASSKGGTGGYEQYF	TGTGCCAGCAGCAAAGGAGGGACAGGGGGTTACGAGCAGTACTTC
TRBV10-3	TRBJ2-1	TRBD2	-	CAISATSGGDRNEQFF	TGTGCCATCAGTGCCACTAGCGGGGGGGACCGCAATGAGCAGTTCTTC
TRBV6-1	TRBJ2-1	TRBD1	once	CASRGRQGGEQFF	TGTGCCAGCAGGGGTAGACAGGGCGGTGAGCAGTTCTTC
TRBV9	TRBJ2-7	TRBD2	-	CASSVSMTSGRLGEQYF	TGTGCCAGCAGCGTTTCTATGACTAGCGGGAGACTGGGGGAGCAGTACTTC
TRBV27	TRBJ1-5	-	-	CASTTGTNQPQHF	TGTGCCAGCACCACAGGAACCAATCAGCCCCAGCATTTT
TRBV11-2	TRBJ2-7	-	-	CAVERGGKASYEQYF	TGTGCCGTGGAGAGGGGCGGGAAAGCTTCCTACGAGCAGTACTTC
TRBV30	TRBJ2-7	-	-	CAWTHRETYEQYF	TGTGCCTGGACCCACAGGGAAACCTACGAGCAGTACTTC
TRBV6-1	TRBJ2-1	-	-	CASSDQSSAPYNEQFF	TGTGCCAGCAGTGACCAAAGTAGTGCTCCCTACAATGAGCAGTTCTTC
TRBV19	TRBJ2-7	-	-	CASSVQGYEQYF	TGTGCCAGTAGTGTACAGGGCTACGAGCAGTACTTC
TRBV7-6	TRBJ2-7	TRBD1	-	CASSLVPSGGDYEQCF	TGTGCCAGCAGCTTAGTACCCTCAGGGGGTGACTACGAGCAGTGCTTC
TRBV29-1	TRBJ2-7	-	-	CSVEGYQGNYEQYF	TGCAGCGTGGAAGGGTACCAGGGTAACTACGAGCAGTACTTC
TRBV13	TRBJ1-5	-	-	CASSLGGFNQPQHF	TGTGCCAGCAGCTTGGGAGGTTTCAATCAGCCCCAGCATTTT
TRBV5-6	TRBJ2-1	TRBD2	-	CASSQTSGSSYNEQFF	TGTGCCAGCAGCCAGACTAGCGGGAGCTCCTACAATGAGCAGTTCTTC
TRBV18	TRBJ1-2	-	-	CASSPLNGGYTF	TGTGCCAGCTCACCTTTGAACGGGGGCTACACCTTC
TRBV4-1	TRBJ2-1	TRBD1	-	CASLARTGSLGEQFF	TGCGCCAGCCTTGCCCGGACAGGGTCTCTCGGGGAGCAGTTCTTC
TRBV27	TRBJ2-5	TRBD2	once	CASSLFGSGRETQYF	TGTGCCAGCAGTTTGTTTGGTAGCGGGAGAGAGACCCAGTACTTC
TRBV29-1	TRBJ2-7	TRBD1	-	CSAGRSGTGLYEQYF	TGCAGCGCTGGGCGGTCCGGGACAGGGCTCTACGAGCAGTACTTC
TRBV5-1	TRBJ2-5	-	-	CASSLALALEETQYF	TGCGCCAGCAGCTTGGCCCTAGCGTTGGAGGAGACCCAGTACTTC
TRBV7-3	TRBJ2-3	-	-	CASSPTPVMGAPTDTQYF	TGTGCCAGCAGCCCCACCCCCGTTATGGGGGCCCCCACAGATACGCAGTATTTT
TRBV4-1	TRBJ1-1	-	-	CASSHNVGGARTIEAFF	TGCGCCAGCAGCCATAACGTTGGAGGGGCAAGAACGATTGAAGCTTTCTTT
TRBV4-3	TRBJ2-7	TRBD1	-	CASSQGTDRIYEQYF	TGCGCCAGCAGCCAGGGGACAGACCGAATCTACGAGCAGTACTTC
TRBV5-4	TRBJ2-3	-	-	CASSSREPQQQWYF	TGTGCCAGCAGCTCCCGGGAGCCACAGCAGCAGTGGTATTTT
TRBV27	TRBJ2-1	-	once	CASSLSQNNEQFF	TGTGCCAGCAGTTTAAGTCAGAACAATGAGCAGTTCTTC
TRBV19	TRBJ2-7	TRBD1	-	CASQLGTGDYEQYF	TGTGCCTCTCAACTCGGGACAGGGGACTACGAGCAGTACTTC
TRBV5-1	TRBJ2-3	TRBD2	-	CASSYRGGDPDTQYF	TGCGCCAGCAGTTACCGTGGGGGGGACCCAGATACGCAGTATTTT
TRBV9	TRBJ2-7	-	once	CASSVGLASYEQYF	TGTGCCAGCAGCGTAGGGCTAGCTAGCTACGAGCAGTACTTC
TRBV5-4	TRBJ2-3	TRBD2	-	CASSLVGTSGGSRLTDTQYF	TGTGCCAGCAGCTTGGTGGGGACTAGCGGGGGCTCTCGACTCACAGATACGCAGTATTTT
TRBV2	TRBJ2-7	TRBD2	-	CASSGTSGYEQYF	TGTGCCAGCAGTGGAACTAGCGGGTACGAGCAGTACTTC
TRBV9	TRBJ2-1	TRBD2	-	CASSDFRPTLAGGPSYNEQFF	TGTGCCAGCAGCGACTTCAGGCCTACTCTAGCGGGAGGGCCTTCCTACAATGAGCAGTTCTTC
TRBV4-1	TRBJ1-6	TRBD1	-	CASSQDRQGASYNSPLHF	TGCGCCAGCAGCCAAGATCGCCAGGGGGCTTCCTATAATTCACCCCTCCACTTT
TRBV9	TRBJ2-7	-	few	CASGRDSEGSYEQYF	TGTGCCAGCGGACGGGACTCGGAGGGCTCCTACGAGCAGTACTTC
TRBV7-6	TRBJ2-7	TRBD2	-	CASSLASGDSYEQYF	TGTGCCAGCAGCTTAGCTAGCGGGGACTCCTACGAGCAGTACTTC
TRBV19	TRBJ1-5	-	-	CASSMTQDSNQPQHF	TGTGCCAGTAGTATGACACAAGATAGCAATCAGCCCCAGCATTTT